The clone carrying this TCR beta chain came up a few times. This sample is drawn from a study of early T cells in non-severe SARS-CoV-2 infection. TCRdb re-called the 5' RACE reads with MiXCR, one entry per CDR3 protein. There are 35,000 to 45,000 distinct CDR3 sequences in the sample; around 5% occur only once, and about 27% lies in the top ten. Germline CDR1 and CDR2: SGHAT and FQNNGV. Germline trimming cut 3 bases from V and 4 bases from J; bases unmatched to any gene: 3. The CDR3 sequence is 15 residues long. Sequencing was carried out using whole blood. The chain employs TRBV11-2 and TRBJ2-1, with 10 bases matching TRBD2. The sequence derives from an adult who was a healthcare worker with PCR-confirmed SARS-CoV-2 infection or an uninfected control (not recorded which). CDR3 residues: CASSFTAGGYNEQFF. The DNA of the CDR3 is TGTGCCAGCAGCTTCACAGCGGGGGGGTACAATGAGCAGTTCTTC. Based on the CDR3 plus reference TRBV11-2 and TRBJ2-1, the full variable domain is EAGVAQSPRYKIIEKRQSVAFWCNPISGHATLYWYQQILGQGPKLLIQFQNNGVVDDSQLPKDRFSAERLKGVDSTLKIQPAKLEDSAVYLCASSFTAGGYNEQFFGPGTRLTVL.